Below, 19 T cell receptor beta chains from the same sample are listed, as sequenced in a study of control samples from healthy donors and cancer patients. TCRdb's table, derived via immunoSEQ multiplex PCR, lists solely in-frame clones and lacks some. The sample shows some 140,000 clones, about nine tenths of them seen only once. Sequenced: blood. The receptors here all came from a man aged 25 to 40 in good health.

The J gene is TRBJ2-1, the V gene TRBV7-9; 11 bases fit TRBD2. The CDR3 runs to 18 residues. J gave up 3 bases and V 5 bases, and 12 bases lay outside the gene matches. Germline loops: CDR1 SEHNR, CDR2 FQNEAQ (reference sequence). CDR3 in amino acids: CASSPFFGGLAVYNEQFF. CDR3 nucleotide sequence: TGTGCCAGCAGCCCGTTTTTTGGGGGACTAGCGGTCTACAATGAGCAGTTCTTC. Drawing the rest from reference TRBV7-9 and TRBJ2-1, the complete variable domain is DTGVSQNPRHKITKRGQNVTFRCDPISEHNRLYWYRQTLGQGPEFLTYFQNEAQLEKSRLLSDRFSAERPKGSFSTLEIQRTEQGDSAMYLCASSPFFGGLAVYNEQFFGPGTRLTVL.

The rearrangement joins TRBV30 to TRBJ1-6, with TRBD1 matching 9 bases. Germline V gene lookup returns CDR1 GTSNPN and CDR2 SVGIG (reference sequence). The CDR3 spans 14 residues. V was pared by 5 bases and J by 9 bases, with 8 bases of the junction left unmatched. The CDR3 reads CAWGDRVVSSPLHF. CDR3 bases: TGTGCCTGGGGGGACAGGGTAGTAAGTTCACCCCTCCACTTT.

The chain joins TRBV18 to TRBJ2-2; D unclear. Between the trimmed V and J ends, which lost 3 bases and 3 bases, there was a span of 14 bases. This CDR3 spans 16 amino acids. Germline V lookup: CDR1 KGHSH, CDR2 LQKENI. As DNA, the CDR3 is TGTGCCAGCTCACCCCTTTTCGTGTTGGACACCGGGGAGCTGTTTTTT. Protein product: CASSPLFVLDTGELFF.

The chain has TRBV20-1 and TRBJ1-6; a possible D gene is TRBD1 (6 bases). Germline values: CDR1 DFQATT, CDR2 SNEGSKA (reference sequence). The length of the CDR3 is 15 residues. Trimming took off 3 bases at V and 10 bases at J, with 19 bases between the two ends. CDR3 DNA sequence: TGCAGTGCTAGTCCGGAGGGGGGGCTGATCTCACCCCTCCACTTT. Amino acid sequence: CSASPEGGLISPLHF.

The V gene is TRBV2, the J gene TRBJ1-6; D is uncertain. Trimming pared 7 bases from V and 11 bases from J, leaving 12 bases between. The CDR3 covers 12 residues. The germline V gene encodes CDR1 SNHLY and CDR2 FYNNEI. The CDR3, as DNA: TGTGCCAGCACGCAGTTCATCGCACCCCTCCACTTT. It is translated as CASTQFIAPLHF.

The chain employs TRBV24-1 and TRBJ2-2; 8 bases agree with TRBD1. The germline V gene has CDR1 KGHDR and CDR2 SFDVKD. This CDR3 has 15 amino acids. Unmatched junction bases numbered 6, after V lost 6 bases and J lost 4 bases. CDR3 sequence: CATSLRDRSTGELFF. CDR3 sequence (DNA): TGTGCCACCAGTCTCCGGGACAGGAGCACCGGGGAGCTGTTTTTT.

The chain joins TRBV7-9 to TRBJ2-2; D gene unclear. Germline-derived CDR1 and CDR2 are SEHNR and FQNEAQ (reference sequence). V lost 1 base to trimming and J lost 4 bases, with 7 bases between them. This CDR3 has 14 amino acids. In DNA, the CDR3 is TGTGCCAGCAGCTTAGGTAGTGGCACCGGGGAGCTGTTTTTT. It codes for CASSLGSGTGELFF.

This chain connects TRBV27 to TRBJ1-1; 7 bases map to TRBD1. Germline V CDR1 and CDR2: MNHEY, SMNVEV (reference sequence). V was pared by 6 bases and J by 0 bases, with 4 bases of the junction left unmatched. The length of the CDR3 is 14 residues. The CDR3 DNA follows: TGTGCCAGCAGGTTGGACAGGCTGAACACTGAAGCTTTCTTT. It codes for CASRLDRLNTEAFF.

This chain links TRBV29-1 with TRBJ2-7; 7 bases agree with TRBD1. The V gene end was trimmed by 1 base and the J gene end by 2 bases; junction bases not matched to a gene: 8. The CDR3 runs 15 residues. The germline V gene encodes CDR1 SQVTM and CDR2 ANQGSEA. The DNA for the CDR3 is TGCAGCGTTGAAGTTATCTCCCAGGGGGCCTACGAGCAGTACTTC. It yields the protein CSVEVISQGAYEQYF.

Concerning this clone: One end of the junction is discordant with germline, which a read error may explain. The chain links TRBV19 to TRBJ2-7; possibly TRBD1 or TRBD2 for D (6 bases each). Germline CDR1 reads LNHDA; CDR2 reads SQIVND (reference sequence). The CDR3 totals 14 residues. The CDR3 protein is CASSIGGSSYEQYF. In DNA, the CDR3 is TGTGCCAGTAGCATAGGGGGGAGCTCCTACGAGCAGTACTTC. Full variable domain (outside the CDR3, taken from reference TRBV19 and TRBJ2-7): DGGITQSPKYLFRKEGQNVTLSCEQNLNHDAMYWYRQDPGQGLRLIYYSQIVNDFQKGDIAEGYSVSREKKESFPLTVTSAQKNPTAFYLCASSIGGSSYEQYFGPGTRLTVT.

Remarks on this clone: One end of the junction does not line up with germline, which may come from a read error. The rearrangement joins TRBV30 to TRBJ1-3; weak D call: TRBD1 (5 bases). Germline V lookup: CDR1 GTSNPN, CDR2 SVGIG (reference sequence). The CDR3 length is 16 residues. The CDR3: CAWSVLAGNSGNAIYF. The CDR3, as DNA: TGTGCCTGGAGTGTACTAGCAGGGAACTCTGGAAACGCCATATATTTT.

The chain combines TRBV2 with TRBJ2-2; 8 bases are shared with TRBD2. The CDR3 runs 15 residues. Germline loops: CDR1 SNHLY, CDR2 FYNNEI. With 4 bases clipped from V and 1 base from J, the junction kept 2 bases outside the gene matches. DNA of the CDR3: TGTGCCAGCAGTGGCCTAGCGGGGAACACCGGGGAGCTGTTTTTT. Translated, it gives CASSGLAGNTGELFF.

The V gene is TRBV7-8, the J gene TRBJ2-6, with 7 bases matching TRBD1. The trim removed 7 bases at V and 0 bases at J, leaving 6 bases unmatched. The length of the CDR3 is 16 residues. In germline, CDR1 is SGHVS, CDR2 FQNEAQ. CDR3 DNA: TGTGCCAGCACCGGGACAGTTAGCTCTGGGGCCAACGTCCTGACTTTC. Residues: CASTGTVSSGANVLTF.

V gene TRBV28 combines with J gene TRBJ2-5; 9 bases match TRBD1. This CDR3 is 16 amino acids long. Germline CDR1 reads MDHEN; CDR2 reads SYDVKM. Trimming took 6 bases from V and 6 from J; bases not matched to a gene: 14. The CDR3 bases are TGTGCCAGCAGCCCGGCTCGAACAGGGGGCAGGAAGACCCAGTACTTC. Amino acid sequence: CASSPARTGGRKTQYF.

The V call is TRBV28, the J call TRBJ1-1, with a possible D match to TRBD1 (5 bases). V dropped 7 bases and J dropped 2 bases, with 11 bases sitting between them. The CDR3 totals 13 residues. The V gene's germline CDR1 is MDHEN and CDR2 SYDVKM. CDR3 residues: CASIGRGNTEAFF. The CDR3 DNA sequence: TGTGCCAGCATCGGAAGGGGAAACACTGAAGCTTTCTTT.

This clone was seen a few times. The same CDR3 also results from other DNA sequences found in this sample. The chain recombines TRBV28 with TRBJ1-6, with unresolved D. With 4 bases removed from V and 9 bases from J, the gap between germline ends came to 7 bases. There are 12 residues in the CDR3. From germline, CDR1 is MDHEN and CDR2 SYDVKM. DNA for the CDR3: TGTGCCAGCAGTTCCGGGATTTCACCCCTCCACTTT. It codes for CASSSGISPLHF.

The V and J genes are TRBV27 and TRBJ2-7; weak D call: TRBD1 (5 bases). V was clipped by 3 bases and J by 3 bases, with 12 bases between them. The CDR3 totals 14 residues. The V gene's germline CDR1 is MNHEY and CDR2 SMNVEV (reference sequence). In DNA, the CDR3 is TGTGCCAGCAGTTTGGTAGGGCAGGGCTACGAGCAGTACTTC. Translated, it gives CASSLVGQGYEQYF.

The CDR3 region has the DNA TGTGCCTGGACGACAGGGGAGTCAACTAATGAAAAACTGTTTTTT. Translating gives CAWTTGESTNEKLFF. The chain uses TRBV30 and TRBJ1-4, with TRBD1 matching 8 bases. CDR3 length: 15 amino acids. Germline CDR1 is GTSNPN and CDR2 is SVGIG (reference sequence). The J segment lost 0 bases and the V segment lost 4 bases, leaving 4 bases of the junction unmatched.

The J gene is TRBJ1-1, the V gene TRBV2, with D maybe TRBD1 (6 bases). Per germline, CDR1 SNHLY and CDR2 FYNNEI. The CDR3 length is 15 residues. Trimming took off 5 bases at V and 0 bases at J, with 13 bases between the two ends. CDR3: CASSLPTGLNTEAFF. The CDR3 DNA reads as TGTGCCAGCAGTTTGCCGACAGGATTGAACACTGAAGCTTTCTTT.